This T cell receptor (beta chain) came from a study of cytomegalovirus exposure and HLA in healthy donors. On the study more broadly: The study's early data release held about 77 million unique TCRs from HLA-typed donors. General observations from the study: In a later analysis, the majority of CMV-associated beta chains seemingly showed HLA restriction. The CMV antigen specificity of a few CMV-associated chains was confirmed through in vitro analysis. A list of roughly 180 TCR beta chains associated with cytomegalovirus was given.

Use of 60 Vbeta and 13 Jbeta primers characterized the PCR. Profiling relied on immunoSEQ multiplex PCR, and the TCRdb table lists in-frame clones only, not all of them. The table includes about 190,000 clones, around four fifths detected once. Turning to this clone: Its cognate antigen is unknown.

Source material: PBMCs. This TCR derives from a man in his forties in good health and CMV-seropositive.

The CDR3 sequence is CASSRENTEAFF. In DNA form, the CDR3 reads TGTGCCAGCAGTCGAGAGAACACTGAAGCTTTCTTT. V gene TRBV2 combines with J gene TRBJ1-1; D is unclear. The CDR3 sequence is 12 residues long. CDR1 and CDR2 from the germline V gene are SNHLY and FYNNEI. V was shortened by 5 bases and J by 1 base, with 5 bases between the two germline ends.